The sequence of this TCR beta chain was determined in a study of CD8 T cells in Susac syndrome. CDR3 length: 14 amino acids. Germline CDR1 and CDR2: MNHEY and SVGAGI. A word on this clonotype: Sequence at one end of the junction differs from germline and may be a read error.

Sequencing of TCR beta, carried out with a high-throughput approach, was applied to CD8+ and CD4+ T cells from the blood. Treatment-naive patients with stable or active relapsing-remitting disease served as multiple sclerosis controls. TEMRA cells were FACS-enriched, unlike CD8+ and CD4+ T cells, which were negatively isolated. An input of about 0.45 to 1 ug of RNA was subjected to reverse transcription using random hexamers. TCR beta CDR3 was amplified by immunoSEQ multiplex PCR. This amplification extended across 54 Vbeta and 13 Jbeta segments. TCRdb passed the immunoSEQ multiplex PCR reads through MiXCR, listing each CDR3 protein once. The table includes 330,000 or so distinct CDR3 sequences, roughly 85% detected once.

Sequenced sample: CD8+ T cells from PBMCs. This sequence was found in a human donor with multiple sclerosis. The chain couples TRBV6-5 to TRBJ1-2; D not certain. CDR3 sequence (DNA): TGTACCAGCAGTTACTCGACGACCCACTATGGCTACACCTTC. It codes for CTSSYSTTHYGYTF.